A few counts support the clone carrying this T cell receptor beta chain. Trimming left V 4 bases short and J 5 bases short, with 15 bases between. Germline V gene sequence: CDR1 DFQATT, CDR2 SNEGSKA (reference sequence). The CDR3 is 14 amino acids. TCRdb passed the RT-PCR reads through MiXCR, listing each CDR3 protein once. The sample carries about 700,000 distinct CDR3 sequences, approximately 15% recorded once. The chain links TRBV20-1 to TRBJ1-5; D is ambiguous. This clonotype was obtained from a female donor in good health, serving as a healthy control. The sequencing sample was made of memory CD4+ T cells from blood. The CDR3 loop reads CSANLRGTDQPQHF. The CDR3 region has the DNA TGCAGTGCTAATCTGCGAGGTACAGATCAGCCCCAGCATTTT.